A selection of T cell receptor beta chains follows, all from one sample in a study of OX40 agonist ivuxolimab in advanced cancers. The table came from immunoSEQ multiplex PCR; TCRdb's copy has only in-frame clones and leaves some out. This sample carries 99,000 or so clones, 93% of them seen once, and the ten largest clones take about 0.3%. The sequencing here drew on CD4+ or CD8+ T cells sorted from blood, taken in a trial of the OX40 agonist ivuxolimab. Every receptor here comes from an adult with an advanced solid tumor such as melanoma, head and neck, liver or kidney cancer. CDR3s include the opening cysteine and the closing phenylalanine or tryptophan. D genes are given only for firm matches. Some rows have no size entry. The others give once, few or many, or a class for an expanded clone.

size: NA; V: TRBV7-3; J: TRBJ2-6; D: NA; CDR3: CASSRMGNSGANVLTF; DNA: TGTGCCAGCAGCCGGATGGGAAACTCTGGGGCCAACGTCCTGACTTTC
size: NA; V: TRBV4-3; J: TRBJ2-5; D: TRBD2; CDR3: CASSASGLAGGETQYF; DNA: TGCGCCAGCAGCGCTTCGGGTCTAGCGGGGGGCGAGACCCAGTACTTC
size: NA; V: TRBV18; J: TRBJ2-1; D: NA; CDR3: CASSLNRDYNEQFF; DNA: TGTGCCAGCTCACTGAACCGGGACTACAATGAGCAGTTCTTC
size: once; V: TRBV12-5; J: TRBJ2-3; D: NA; CDR3: CASGFQGDTQYF; DNA: TGTGCTAGTGGTTTCCAGGGGGATACGCAGTATTTT
size: NA; V: TRBV7-2; J: TRBJ2-2; D: NA; CDR3: CASILGRRNTGELFF; DNA: TGTGCCAGCATCCTAGGGCGGCGAAACACCGGGGAGCTGTTTTTT
size: NA; V: TRBV30; J: TRBJ1-5; D: NA; CDR3: CAWSVRDSRNQPQHF; DNA: TGTGCCTGGAGTGTACGAGACAGTCGCAATCAGCCCCAGCATTTT
size: NA; V: TRBV6-6; J: TRBJ1-2; D: NA; CDR3: CASSYFSAGGGYTF; DNA: TGTGCCAGCAGTTACTTCTCGGCAGGAGGCGGCTACACCTTC
size: NA; V: TRBV30; J: TRBJ1-1; D: NA; CDR3: CAWSQPASRNTEAFF; DNA: TGTGCCTGGAGCCAACCGGCTAGTAGGAACACTGAAGCTTTCTTT
size: NA; V: TRBV6-5; J: TRBJ2-5; D: NA; CDR3: CASSTQETQYF; DNA: TGTGCCAGCAGTACACAAGAGACCCAGTACTTC
size: NA; V: TRBV19; J: TRBJ1-2; D: TRBD1; CDR3: CASSLRQGLYTF; DNA: TGTGCCAGTAGTCTCCGACAGGGTCTCTACACCTTC
size: NA; V: TRBV6-5; J: TRBJ2-4; D: NA; CDR3: CASSYGVPAKNIQYF; DNA: TGTGCCAGCAGTTATGGGGTCCCGGCCAAAAACATTCAGTACTTC
size: NA; V: TRBV28; J: TRBJ2-7; D: TRBD1; CDR3: CASSTTGTVSYEQYF; DNA: TGTGCCAGCAGTACGACCGGGACAGTTTCCTACGAGCAGTACTTC
size: NA; V: TRBV7-3; J: TRBJ1-6; D: TRBD1; CDR3: CASSQGQYNSPLHF; DNA: TGTGCCAGCAGCCAGGGACAGTATAATTCACCCCTCCACTTT
size: NA; V: TRBV5-1; J: TRBJ2-1; D: NA; CDR3: CASSSMDRYNEQFF; DNA: TGCGCCAGCAGCTCGATGGACAGATACAATGAGCAGTTCTTC
size: NA; V: TRBV6-4; J: TRBJ2-3; D: NA; CDR3: CASGSEGGDTQYF; DNA: TGTGCCAGCGGGAGTGAGGGTGGAGATACGCAGTATTTT
size: NA; V: TRBV5-1; J: TRBJ2-2; D: NA; CDR3: CASSLVPGNTGELFF; DNA: TGCGCCAGCAGCTTGGTTCCGGGGAACACCGGGGAGCTGTTTTTT
size: NA; V: TRBV29-1; J: TRBJ2-1; D: NA; CDR3: CSVVGPYNEQFF; DNA: TGCAGCGTTGTGGGTCCCTACAATGAGCAGTTCTTC
size: NA; V: TRBV11-3; J: TRBJ1-5; D: TRBD1; CDR3: CASSPDREKGNQPQHF; DNA: TGTGCCAGCAGCCCCGACAGGGAGAAGGGCAATCAGCCCCAGCATTTT
size: NA; V: TRBV2; J: TRBJ1-6; D: NA; CDR3: CASSVAATEYSPLHF; DNA: TGTGCCAGCAGTGTGGCAGCGACAGAATATTCACCCCTCCACTTT
size: NA; V: TRBV9; J: TRBJ2-3; D: NA; CDR3: CASCRWGGTDTQYF; DNA: TGTGCCAGCTGTAGGTGGGGCGGCACAGATACGCAGTATTTT
size: NA; V: TRBV28; J: TRBJ1-2; D: NA; CDR3: CATSEDGYTF; DNA: TGTGCCACCTCAGAGGATGGCTACACCTTC
size: NA; V: TRBV19; J: TRBJ1-5; D: NA; CDR3: CASSNPRSASNQPQHF; DNA: TGTGCCAGTAGTAACCCCCGGAGTGCTAGCAATCAGCCCCAGCATTTT
size: NA; V: TRBV7-9; J: TRBJ1-5; D: NA; CDR3: CASSIPDRPNQPQHF; DNA: TGTGCCAGCAGCATCCCAGACAGGCCCAATCAGCCCCAGCATTTT
size: NA; V: TRBV30; J: TRBJ2-6; D: NA; CDR3: CAWSVLPGANVLTF; DNA: TGTGCCTGGAGTGTTTTACCTGGGGCCAACGTCCTGACTTTC
size: few; V: TRBV18; J: TRBJ1-6; D: NA; CDR3: CASSPGVDSPLHF; DNA: TGTGCCAGCTCACCGGGGGTTGATTCACCCCTCCACTTT
size: NA; V: TRBV5-4; J: TRBJ1-2; D: NA; CDR3: CASSSPGRGIDGYTF; DNA: TGTGCCAGCAGCTCCCCGGGGAGGGGCATAGATGGCTACACCTTC
size: NA; V: TRBV7-9; J: TRBJ1-4; D: NA; CDR3: CASSLGLEVDNEKLFF; DNA: TGTGCCAGCAGCTTAGGGCTCGAAGTCGATAATGAAAAACTGTTTTTT
size: NA; V: TRBV30; J: TRBJ1-5; D: NA; CDR3: CAWSLNSNQPQHF; DNA: TGTGCCTGGAGTTTAAACAGTAATCAGCCCCAGCATTTT
size: NA; V: TRBV6-5; J: TRBJ2-1; D: NA; CDR3: CASSAYIQSEQFF; DNA: TGTGCCAGCAGTGCATACATCCAGAGCGAGCAGTTCTTC
size: NA; V: TRBV6-5; J: TRBJ2-3; D: NA; CDR3: CASARGDTDTQYF; DNA: TGTGCCAGCGCCCGGGGCGACACAGATACGCAGTATTTT
size: NA; V: TRBV11-3; J: TRBJ2-3; D: TRBD2; CDR3: CASSSPGLEQRNTDTQYF; DNA: TGTGCCAGCAGCTCCCCGGGACTAGAACAAAGAAATACAGATACGCAGTATTTT
size: NA; V: TRBV11-2; J: TRBJ2-1; D: TRBD2; CDR3: CASSPGLAPGRVEQFF; DNA: TGTGCCAGCAGCCCCGGACTAGCGCCGGGGAGGGTGGAGCAGTTCTTC
size: NA; V: TRBV6-6; J: TRBJ2-7; D: TRBD2; CDR3: CASSPKTSGGSYEQYF; DNA: TGTGCCAGCAGCCCCAAAACTAGCGGGGGGTCCTACGAGCAGTACTTC
size: NA; V: TRBV7-2; J: TRBJ2-2; D: NA; CDR3: CASSLARWDTGELFF; DNA: TGTGCCAGCAGCTTAGCACGATGGGACACCGGGGAGCTGTTTTTT
size: NA; V: TRBV18; J: TRBJ1-4; D: TRBD1; CDR3: CASSPRQGPDEKLFF; DNA: TGTGCCAGCTCACCCAGACAGGGGCCGGATGAAAAACTGTTTTTT
size: few; V: TRBV6-5; J: TRBJ1-2; D: NA; CDR3: CASSYPSAGLGGYTF; DNA: TGTGCCAGCAGTTATCCCTCTGCAGGGTTGGGGGGCTACACCTTC
size: NA; V: TRBV18; J: TRBJ2-1; D: NA; CDR3: CASSPQGTYNEQFF; DNA: TGTGCCAGCTCACCACAGGGGACCTACAATGAGCAGTTCTTC
size: NA; V: TRBV5-1; J: TRBJ1-2; D: TRBD1; CDR3: CASSFGDRVNYGYTF; DNA: TGCGCCAGCAGCTTTGGAGACAGGGTGAACTATGGCTACACCTTC